Given below is one T cell receptor beta chain in context. Original data processing: Cell counts per sample came from amplifying reference gene primers. Measured with immunoSEQ multiplex PCR; TCRdb has only the in-frame clones, and not every one. V, J and clone size were drawn from that table, and D and trimming were deduced from the DNA. The table lists tens of thousands of clones, about nine tenths of them singletons. The sample is drawn from a study of blood T cell repertoires in COVID-19. Overall study context: Acute and convalescent COVID-19 samples came from the United States, Italy and Spain. The cDNA or gDNA used as material had been derived from T cells, B-cell-depleted T cells, or PBMCs.

The CDR3 consists of 15 residues. Germline CDR1 is SGHDN and CDR2 is FVKESK. Between the trimmed V and J ends, which lost 2 bases and 3 bases, there was a span of 11 bases. The chain recombines TRBV14 with TRBJ2-1; possibly TRBD1 for D (5 bases). The receptor was derived from a man aged 25-45 years with acute or convalescent COVID-19. What was sequenced was peripheral blood. As DNA, the CDR3 is TGTGCCAGCAGCCAACAGGGAATAATCTACAATGAGCAGTTCTTC. This encodes CASSQQGIIYNEQFF.